This T cell receptor beta chain was identified in a study of T cell repertoires in cytomegalovirus infection. At least ten counts were recorded for this clonotype. One entry per CDR3 protein results from TCRdb running MiXCR on the reads. Of 560,000 or so distinct CDR3 sequences in the sample, more than 15% were seen once. The CDR3 sequence is 16 residues long. Germline V gene lookup returns CDR1 MGHRA and CDR2 YSYEKL. V lost 0 bases, J lost 7 bases, and 7 bases stayed unmatched. The specimen sequenced was CD8+ T cells from PBMCs. The chain employs TRBV4-1 and TRBJ2-1; 9 bases map to TRBD2. The source of this sequence is a human donor in good health (CMV status not recorded). Some clones in this sample may be carry-over from other donors' samples. The CDR3 DNA reads as TGCGCCAGCAGCCAAGATGAGCGGGGGGTGACAAATGAGCAGTTCTTC. Translating gives CASSQDERGVTNEQFF.